The 21 T cell receptor beta chains below were found in one sample sequenced in a study of cytomegalovirus exposure and HLA in healthy donors. With 60 Vbeta and 13 Jbeta primers, the PCR was carried out. TCRdb's table, derived via immunoSEQ multiplex PCR, lists solely in-frame clones and lacks some. The sample consists of 150,000 or so clones, over 75% of them appearing once. The sample comprised PBMCs. Receptors originate from a man between 18 and 29 years old in good health and CMV-seropositive.

The chain recombines TRBV7-6 with TRBJ2-3; 8 nucleotides line up with TRBD1. This CDR3 has 16 residues. From germline, CDR1 is SGHVS and CDR2 FNYEAQ. The junction had 7 bases not matched to a gene; V was cut back by 5 bases and J by 0 bases. CDR3: CASSPRTGSSTDTQYF. As DNA, the CDR3 is TGTGCCAGCAGCCCTCGGACAGGGTCCAGCACAGATACGCAGTATTTT.

Worth noting for this clone: Compared with germline, one end of the junction differs, possibly owing to a read error. This sequence joins TRBV7-9 and TRBJ2-2; the match to TRBD2 covers 15 bases. The CDR3 contains 19 residues. Germline CDR1 reads SEHNR; CDR2 reads FQNEAQ (reference sequence). The chain's CDR3 is CSSSRWTSGGGQNTGELFF. The DNA for the CDR3 is TGTTCCAGCAGCCGCTGGACTAGCGGGGGGGGACAGAACACCGGGGAGCTGTTTTTT.

The gene calls are TRBV6-1 and TRBJ2-1; no firm D call. Germline V gene sequence: CDR1 MNHNS, CDR2 SASEGT. V shed 4 bases and J shed 0 bases, with 10 bases lying between them. The CDR3 is 15 amino acids. The CDR3 DNA is TGTGCCAGCAGTGCTGGTATGAGCTCCTACAATGAGCAGTTCTTC. It specifies CASSAGMSSYNEQFF.

V gene TRBV7-2 combines with J gene TRBJ2-6; 9 positions match TRBD2. The germline CDR1 and CDR2 sequences are SGHTA and FQGNSA. V was pared by 5 bases and J by 0 bases, with 8 bases of the junction left unmatched. This CDR3 comprises 18 residues. This CDR3 is CASSPRLAVLSGANVLTF. CDR3 nucleotide sequence: TGTGCCAGCAGCCCCCGACTAGCGGTTCTCTCTGGGGCCAACGTCCTGACTTTC.

The V and J genes are TRBV5-1 and TRBJ1-2, with 11 bases matching TRBD1. The germline V gene encodes CDR1 SGHRS and CDR2 YFSETQ. This CDR3 contains 16 residues. V lost 4 bases, J lost 2 bases, and 7 bases stayed unmatched. Here the CDR3 DNA reads TGCGCCAGCAGCCCCCTCCGGGACAGGGGGAACTATGGCTACACCTTC. Amino acids: CASSPLRDRGNYGYTF.

The rearrangement links TRBV11-2 to TRBJ2-7, with D possibly TRBD1 on 6 matching bases. Trimming removed 4 bases from V and 2 bases from J, with 15 bases in between. The CDR3 covers 15 residues. Germline assignment: CDR1 SGHAT and CDR2 FQNNGV. The CDR3, as DNA: TGTGCCAGCAGCTCAATCCGCGGACAGACCTACGAGCAGTACTTC. Translating it yields CASSSIRGQTYEQYF.

This clone was recorded a few times. The chain combines TRBV7-2 with TRBJ1-1; no definite D call. The germline gives CDR1 SGHTA, CDR2 FQGNSA. The V gene lost 4 bases and the J gene lost 7 bases, with 10 bases spanning the gap. The CDR3 totals 12 residues. The CDR3 DNA follows: TGTGCCAGCAGCTACCCGGGAAGTGAAGCTTTCTTT. It translates to CASSYPGSEAFF.

J is TRBJ1-3 and V is TRBV30; D possibly corresponds to TRBD1 (5 bases). V was pared by 2 bases and J by 0 bases, with 11 bases between. The V gene's germline CDR1 is GTSNPN and CDR2 SVGIG (reference sequence). The CDR3 has 15 amino acids. CDR3 nucleotide sequence: TGTGCCTGGAGTAAGGGGCCCCGCTCTGGAAACACCATATATTTT. This translates into CAWSKGPRSGNTIYF.

This chain joins TRBV7-9 and TRBJ2-1, with 11 bases identical to TRBD1. Germline loops: CDR1 SEHNR, CDR2 FQNEAQ (reference sequence). This CDR3 region has 15 residues. J was trimmed by 8 bases and V by 5 bases; bases with no gene match: 8. The CDR3 DNA is TGTGCCAGCAGCCAGGACAGGGGGCGCGTGTATGAGCAGTTCTTC. Translated, it gives CASSQDRGRVYEQFF.

V is TRBV6-6 and J is TRBJ2-5; 8 nucleotides line up with TRBD1. V dropped 6 bases and J dropped 6; count of bases not matched to a gene: 3. CDR1 MNHNY and CDR2 SVGAGI come from the germline V gene (reference sequence). This CDR3 contains 12 residues. The CDR3 sequence: CASSRTGQTQYF. CDR3 nucleotides: TGTGCCAGCAGCCGGACAGGGCAGACCCAGTACTTC.

This clone showed up just a few times. The chain employs TRBV6-6 and TRBJ2-3, with D possibly matching TRBD2 (5 bases). CDR3 length equals 12 residues. Per germline, CDR1 MNHNY and CDR2 SVGAGI (reference sequence). V was clipped by 8 bases and J by 8 bases, with 14 bases between them. The CDR3 loop is CASVQGRGTQYF. In DNA form, the CDR3 reads TGTGCCAGCGTCCAAGGACGGGGTACGCAGTATTTT.

The V gene is TRBV19, the J gene TRBJ1-1; 10 nucleotides align to TRBD1. Germline CDR1 reads LNHDA; CDR2 reads SQIVND (reference sequence). Unmatched junction bases numbered 4, after V lost 4 bases and J lost 5 bases. The CDR3 totals 14 residues. The CDR3 loop reads CASSTGQGSTEAFF. As DNA, the CDR3 is TGTGCCAGTAGTACGGGACAGGGGAGTACTGAAGCTTTCTTT. The full variable domain, its missing parts supplied by reference TRBV19 and TRBJ1-1, is DGGITQSPKYLFRKEGQNVTLSCEQNLNHDAMYWYRQDPGQGLRLIYYSQIVNDFQKGDIAEGYSVSREKKESFPLTVTSAQKNPTAFYLCASSTGQGSTEAFFGQGTRLTVV.

This clone was seen only a few times. The rearrangement joins TRBV30 to TRBJ2-7, with a possible D match to TRBD1 (6 bases). The CDR3 loop spans 14 amino acids. The V end lost 0 bases, the J end lost 3 bases, and 12 bases lay between the germline ends. The germline gives CDR1 GTSNPN, CDR2 SVGIG (reference sequence). This chain's CDR3 is CAWSVRQGIYEQYF. CDR3 DNA: TGTGCCTGGAGTGTACGGCAGGGGATCTACGAGCAGTACTTC.

This clone occurred a few times. This chain joins TRBV7-2 and TRBJ1-1; TRBD1 aligns across 7 bases. Trimming removed 0 bases from V and 1 base from J; junction bases left unmatched: 2. From germline, CDR1 is SGHTA and CDR2 FQGNSA. The CDR3 is 15 residues long. The CDR3 region has the DNA TGTGCCAGCAGCTTAGCGGGACAGAGGAACACTGAAGCTTTCTTT. Its protein product is CASSLAGQRNTEAFF.

The chain joins TRBV19 to TRBJ1-2; D ambiguous. The CDR3 sequence is 16 residues long. V lost 5 bases and J 2 bases, leaving 18 bases between the germline ends. Per germline, CDR1 LNHDA and CDR2 SQIVND (reference sequence). The DNA of the CDR3 is TGTGCCAGTAGTCCAGAGCAGACACATTGGAACTATGGCTACACCTTC. It is translated as CASSPEQTHWNYGYTF.

The chain is built from TRBV5-1 and TRBJ1-6, with TRBD1 matching over 7 bases. CDR1 and CDR2 from the germline V gene are SGHRS and YFSETQ. V gave up 3 bases and J gave up 8 bases; unmatched junction bases: 8. The CDR3 loop spans 15 amino acids. CDR3 protein: CASSSEGARYSPLHF. CDR3 nucleotides: TGCGCCAGCAGCTCGGAGGGGGCGCGTTATTCACCCCTCCACTTT. Full variable domain (rest looked up from reference TRBV5-1 and TRBJ1-6): KAGVTQTPRYLIKTRGQQVTLSCSPISGHRSVSWYQQTPGQGLQFLFEYFSETQRNKGNFPGRFSGRQFSNSRSEMNVSTLELGDSALYLCASSSEGARYSPLHFGNGTRLTVT.

The rearrangement joins TRBV7-2 to TRBJ2-5; possibly TRBD1 for D (6 bases). The CDR3 contains 13 residues. Trimming stripped 3 bases from V and 4 bases from J, with 9 bases between. Germline CDR1 is SGHTA and CDR2 is FQGNSA. The CDR3 DNA reads TGTGCCAGCAGCTTGGGACATGCAGAGACCCAGTACTTC. This gives the protein CASSLGHAETQYF.

This clone occurred a few times. This chain connects TRBV6-5 to TRBJ1-1, with 7 bases identical to TRBD1. The CDR3 runs to 14 residues. V lost 7 bases and J lost 0; bases outside the gene matches: 5. Germline values: CDR1 MNHEY, CDR2 SVGAGI. The CDR3 DNA sequence: TGTGCCAGCACTCCGACAGGGTTGAACACTGAAGCTTTCTTT. It translates to CASTPTGLNTEAFF.

The CDR3 region is CASSDWVIRGLNGYTF. The CDR3 region has the DNA TGTGCCAGCAGCGACTGGGTGATCAGGGGGTTGAATGGCTACACCTTC. The V gene is TRBV7-8, the J gene TRBJ1-2, with 7 bases lining up with TRBD1. The ends lost 5 bases at V and 6 bases at J; junction bases unmatched: 15. The germline CDR1 and CDR2 sequences are SGHVS and FQNEAQ. The CDR3 spans 16 residues.

V and J are TRBV7-8 and TRBJ2-2; 7 nucleotides match TRBD1. The CDR3 extends over 14 amino acids. J gave up 6 bases and V 1 base, and 2 bases lay outside the gene matches. Germline V gene sequence: CDR1 SGHVS, CDR2 FQNEAQ. The DNA of the CDR3 is TGTGCCAGCAGCTTAGACACAGGGGCCGGGGAGCTGTTTTTT. Its translation is CASSLDTGAGELFF.

The chain has TRBV27 and TRBJ1-1, with a tentative D call TRBD1 (5 bases). The CDR3 runs 16 residues. CDR1 and CDR2 from the germline V gene are MNHEY and SMNVEV (reference sequence). Trimming stripped 2 bases from V and 4 bases from J, with 17 bases between. The CDR3 DNA sequence: TGTGCCAGCAGTTTACGGGGCGCGGGGGAAGGCACTGAAGCTTTCTTT. Its translation is CASSLRGAGEGTEAFF.